This T cell receptor beta chain was obtained from a study of blood T cell repertoires in COVID-19 (TCRdb year 2020). Context from the whole study: Samples covering the acute and convalescent phases of COVID-19 were provided by collaborators in the United States, Italy and Spain. Subjects who had been exposed to COVID-19, were actively infected with it, or had recovered from it provided the deeply sampled blood TCRbeta repertoires that made up the dataset. The material from the prospective study consisted of cDNA or gDNA derived from T cells, B-cell-depleted T cells, or PBMCs. Sample metadata almost always included a de-identified subject ID, COVID-19 status, age in years and sex. Samples were obtained from the ongoing ImmuneRACE study (first 160 participants) and from 950 to 1,500 subjects provided by 6 global collaborators. The repertoires were made available in a free public database intended to serve as a resource for research on the immune response to SARS-CoV-2. HLA class I and class II types, where available, came from metadata supplied by the sample provider rather than from assay-based typing.

On this clone itself: There is no known antigen for this receptor. No qualities accompany the bases; no much larger clone lies one base away.

Each collaborating institution followed its own protocols to collect whole blood in K2EDTA tubes. For TCRbeta analysis, collaborators shipped samples as frozen whole blood, isolated PBMCs, or DNA extracted from either of those sample types. TCRbeta CDR3 regions were amplified from genomic DNA using the immunoSEQ Assay, a bias-controlled multiplex PCR. The authors' pipeline ran thus. The number of nucleated cells in each sample was estimated by amplification of reference gene primers within the assay. To quantify the absolute abundance of each unique TCRbeta CDR3 rearrangement, sequence reads were collapsed and filtered. For each sample, productive Simpson clonality was calculated by taking the square root of Simpson's diversity index across productive rearrangements. Entries here come from immuneACCESS through TCRdb and include only in-frame sequences with V and J called. Some clones fail to appear in such tables; in the studies checked, an unresolved V gene covers under half of the shortfall, and the cause of the remainder is unknown. The V and J calls and clone size are taken from that table; D and trimming were inferred from the DNA. This sample lists under 45,000 clones; 85% were detected once. Approximately 15% of the sample belongs to the ten largest clones.

Trimming accounts for 4 bases at V and 4 bases at J, while the number of junction bases matched to no gene is 7. CDR1 and CDR2, per the germline V gene (reference sequence), are MNHEY and SMNVEV. The CDR3 holds 15 amino acids from the cysteine to the phenylalanine. Only the CDR3 DNA is retained, 45 bases long and in frame from the first base. Overall study outcomes, separate from this receptor: How much clinical and demographic metadata was included differed by source and by participant, and the metadata was provided uncurated.

This clonotype originated in a human donor in a cohort sampled during active COVID-19. The chain couples TRBV27 to TRBJ1-2, with 9 bases in between that match TRBD1. Source material: peripheral blood. The nucleotides are TGTGCCAGCAGTTCCCCTACAGGGGGCGGCTATGGCTACACCTTC. Its translation reads: CASSSPTGGGYGYTF.